This is a list of T cell receptor beta chains from one sample in a study of blood T cell repertoires in COVID-19. Only in-frame clones appear in the TCRdb table, and some are missing; sequencing was by immunoSEQ multiplex PCR. The sample yields roughly 220,000 clones, 88% seen once. The sequenced sample consisted of PBMCs or T cells enriched from blood (not recorded which). The receptor set was obtained from a woman aged 25 to 39 who had recovered from COVID-19. The CDR3 runs from the conserved cysteine through the conserved F or W. The order of the fields is clone size, J gene, V gene, D gene, CDR3 protein, CDR3 DNA. A D gene is named only where the DNA matches it firmly. Only part of the rows carry a size: once, few, many, or a class if the clone is expanded.

size: .
J: TRBJ2-5
V: TRBV11-2
D: TRBD1
CDR3: CASSHRRDSRAGVEETQYF
DNA: TGTGCCAGCAGCCACCGCCGGGACAGCCGAGCTGGCGTAGAAGAGACCCAGTACTTC

size: .
J: TRBJ2-5
V: TRBV5-4
D: TRBD2
CDR3: CASSGPGGETQYF
DNA: TGTGCCAGCAGCGGACCCGGGGGGGAGACCCAGTACTTC

size: .
J: TRBJ2-5
V: TRBV14
D: .
CDR3: CASSQGEGRGETQYF
DNA: TGTGCCAGCAGCCAAGGAGAGGGTCGCGGGGAGACCCAGTACTTC

size: .
J: TRBJ1-4
V: TRBV5-1
D: TRBD1
CDR3: CASSLWTGEGEKLFF
DNA: TGCGCCAGCAGCCTCTGGACAGGGGAGGGGGAAAAACTGTTTTTT

size: .
J: TRBJ1-2
V: TRBV6-1
D: .
CDR3: CASSEGPGSIYGYTF
DNA: TGTGCCAGCAGTGAAGGCCCAGGGTCTATATATGGCTACACCTTC

size: .
J: TRBJ1-2
V: TRBV11-2
D: .
CDR3: CASSLNPGALQKDGYTF
DNA: TGTGCCAGCAGCCTCAATCCGGGAGCCCTCCAAAAGGATGGCTACACCTTC

size: .
J: TRBJ2-2
V: TRBV7-9
D: TRBD1
CDR3: CASSLTGPNTGELFF
DNA: TGTGCCAGCAGCCTGACAGGGCCGAACACCGGGGAGCTGTTTTTT

size: .
J: TRBJ1-6
V: TRBV15
D: .
CDR3: CATSRDPDSNSPLHF
DNA: TGTGCCACCAGCAGAGATCCCGACAGTAATTCACCCCTCCACTTT

size: .
J: TRBJ1-1
V: TRBV4-3
D: TRBD1
CDR3: CASSQDRTGDGTEAFF
DNA: TGCGCCAGCAGCCAAGATCGGACAGGGGATGGGACTGAAGCTTTCTTT

size: .
J: TRBJ1-1
V: TRBV4-1
D: .
CDR3: CASSQMTEEAFF
DNA: TGCGCCAGCAGCCAAATGACAGAGGAAGCTTTCTTT

size: few
J: TRBJ1-6
V: TRBV9
D: .
CDR3: CASSAGTGNSPLHF
DNA: TGTGCCAGCAGCGCCGGGACTGGTAATTCACCCCTCCACTTT

size: .
J: TRBJ1-1
V: TRBV4-2
D: .
CDR3: CASSQHLDSSILEAFF
DNA: TGTGCCAGCAGCCAACACCTGGACAGTTCGATCTTAGAAGCTTTCTTT

size: .
J: TRBJ2-1
V: TRBV5-4
D: .
CDR3: CASSRTASNNEQFF
DNA: TGTGCCAGCAGCCGGACGGCTAGCAACAATGAGCAGTTCTTC

size: .
J: TRBJ2-5
V: TRBV5-1
D: .
CDR3: CASTGEGEETQYF
DNA: TGCGCCAGCACAGGGGAAGGGGAAGAGACCCAGTACTTC

size: .
J: TRBJ2-3
V: TRBV6-5
D: TRBD2
CDR3: CASKPSGGADTQYF
DNA: TGTGCCAGCAAACCTAGCGGGGGGGCGGATACGCAGTATTTT

size: .
J: TRBJ1-5
V: TRBV4-2
D: TRBD1
CDR3: CASSHEGQGWNQPQHF
DNA: TGTGCCAGCAGCCACGAAGGACAGGGGTGGAATCAGCCCCAGCATTTT

size: .
J: TRBJ1-1
V: TRBV5-6
D: .
CDR3: CASSPGTSNTEAFF
DNA: TGTGCCAGCAGCCCTGGGACATCGAACACTGAAGCTTTCTTT

size: .
J: TRBJ1-1
V: TRBV4-1
D: TRBD1
CDR3: CASSQVGQAGMNTEAFF
DNA: TGCGCCAGCAGCCAAGTCGGACAGGCTGGCATGAACACTGAAGCTTTCTTT

size: once
J: TRBJ1-2
V: TRBV14
D: .
CDR3: CASSQDGRGGGYTF
DNA: TGTGCCAGCAGCCAAGATGGGCGAGGAGGTGGCTACACCTTC

size: once
J: TRBJ2-7
V: TRBV11-2
D: TRBD1
CDR3: CASSFGQGTYEQYF
DNA: TGTGCCAGCAGCTTTGGACAGGGGACTTACGAGCAGTACTTC

size: once
J: TRBJ2-1
V: TRBV11-2
D: TRBD2
CDR3: CASSPERTSGGARFNEQFF
DNA: TGTGCCAGCAGCCCCGAAAGGACTAGCGGGGGGGCTCGATTTAATGAGCAGTTCTTC

size: few
J: TRBJ1-6
V: TRBV12-3/TRBV12-4
D: .
CDR3: CASSLARVSPLHF
DNA: TGTGCCAGCAGTTTAGCGCGGGTTTCACCCCTCCACTTT

size: once
J: TRBJ2-3
V: TRBV24-1
D: TRBD1
CDR3: CATSEGTGTDTQYF
DNA: TGTGCCACCAGTGAGGGGACAGGGACAGATACGCAGTATTTT

size: .
J: TRBJ2-1
V: TRBV7-3
D: TRBD2
CDR3: CASSLRLAGAGNEQFF
DNA: TGTGCCAGCAGCTTAAGGCTAGCGGGGGCCGGGAATGAGCAGTTCTTC

size: .
J: TRBJ1-3
V: TRBV11-2
D: .
CDR3: CASRTTKTGNTIYF
DNA: TGTGCCAGCAGAACAACAAAGACTGGAAACACCATATATTTT

size: .
J: TRBJ2-5
V: TRBV7-2
D: .
CDR3: CASREVKTQYF
DNA: TGTGCCAGCCGCGAGGTAAAGACCCAGTACTTC

size: .
J: TRBJ2-1
V: TRBV6-5
D: .
CDR3: CASSYVGDFSYNEQFF
DNA: TGTGCCAGCAGTTACGTCGGGGACTTCTCCTACAATGAGCAGTTCTTC

size: .
J: TRBJ1-5
V: TRBV19
D: .
CDR3: CASSISENQPQHF
DNA: TGTGCCAGTAGTATTTCGGAGAATCAGCCCCAGCATTTT

size: .
J: TRBJ1-2
V: TRBV29-1
D: .
CDR3: CSVEDERRLYGYTF
DNA: TGCAGCGTTGAAGATGAGCGACGGCTCTATGGCTACACCTTC

size: .
J: TRBJ2-5
V: TRBV18
D: TRBD2
CDR3: CASSPLRTSLQETQYF
DNA: TGTGCCAGCTCACCGTTAAGGACTAGCCTTCAAGAGACCCAGTACTTC

size: .
J: TRBJ1-1
V: TRBV7-9
D: .
CDR3: CASSLAGEYTEAFF
DNA: TGTGCCAGCAGCTTAGCCGGGGAATACACTGAAGCTTTCTTT

size: .
J: TRBJ2-7
V: TRBV5-1
D: TRBD1
CDR3: CASSLATGALSSYEQYF
DNA: TGCGCCAGCAGCTTGGCGACAGGGGCCCTGAGCTCCTACGAGCAGTACTTC

size: .
J: TRBJ1-1
V: TRBV5-1
D: .
CDR3: CASREVGRMNTEAFF
DNA: TGCGCCAGCCGGGAGGTTGGGCGTATGAACACTGAAGCTTTCTTT

size: .
J: TRBJ1-1
V: TRBV7-2
D: TRBD1
CDR3: CASSSGQGVTEAFF
DNA: TGTGCCAGCAGCTCTGGACAGGGAGTCACTGAAGCTTTCTTT

size: .
J: TRBJ1-3
V: TRBV2
D: .
CDR3: CASSENRVGNTIYF
DNA: TGTGCCAGCAGTGAAAACAGGGTTGGAAACACCATATATTTT

size: .
J: TRBJ2-7
V: TRBV3-1/TRBV3-2
D: .
CDR3: CASSPLGGEQYF
DNA: TGTGCCAGCAGCCCCCTGGGGGGCGAGCAGTACTTC

size: .
J: TRBJ1-2
V: TRBV5-1
D: TRBD1
CDR3: CASTPSGTGAPFGGYTF
DNA: TGCGCCAGCACCCCTTCCGGGACAGGGGCCCCCTTCGGAGGCTACACCTTC

size: .
J: TRBJ1-1
V: TRBV6-4
D: .
CDR3: CASSQGRGTEAFF
DNA: TGTGCCAGCAGTCAAGGGAGGGGCACTGAAGCTTTCTTT

size: .
J: TRBJ1-3
V: TRBV19
D: .
CDR3: CASSLGTGNTIYF
DNA: TGTGCCAGTAGTTTGGGCACTGGAAACACCATATATTTT

size: .
J: TRBJ1-6
V: TRBV5-1
D: TRBD1
CDR3: CASSSTTGRHSPLHF
DNA: TGCGCCAGCAGCTCGACGACAGGGAGACATTCACCCCTCCACTTT

size: .
J: TRBJ1-2
V: TRBV5-4
D: .
CDR3: CASSLTGGWGGYTF
DNA: TGTGCCAGCAGCCTTACGGGGGGTTGGGGAGGCTACACCTTC

size: .
J: TRBJ2-7
V: TRBV7-2
D: TRBD1
CDR3: CASSLGDREGEQYF
DNA: TGTGCCAGCAGCTTAGGGGACAGGGAAGGCGAGCAGTACTTC